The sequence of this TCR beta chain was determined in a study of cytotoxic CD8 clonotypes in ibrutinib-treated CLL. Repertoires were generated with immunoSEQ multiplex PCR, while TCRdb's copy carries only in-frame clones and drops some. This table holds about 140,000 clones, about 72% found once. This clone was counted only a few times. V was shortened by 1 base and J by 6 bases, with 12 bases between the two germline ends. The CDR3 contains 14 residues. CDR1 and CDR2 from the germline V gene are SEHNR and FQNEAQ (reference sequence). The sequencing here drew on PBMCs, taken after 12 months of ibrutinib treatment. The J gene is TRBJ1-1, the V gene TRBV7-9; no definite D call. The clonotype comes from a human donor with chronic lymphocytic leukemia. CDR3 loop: CASSLGGNVAEAFF. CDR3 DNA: TGTGCCAGCAGCTTAGGGGGTAACGTCGCTGAAGCTTTCTTT.